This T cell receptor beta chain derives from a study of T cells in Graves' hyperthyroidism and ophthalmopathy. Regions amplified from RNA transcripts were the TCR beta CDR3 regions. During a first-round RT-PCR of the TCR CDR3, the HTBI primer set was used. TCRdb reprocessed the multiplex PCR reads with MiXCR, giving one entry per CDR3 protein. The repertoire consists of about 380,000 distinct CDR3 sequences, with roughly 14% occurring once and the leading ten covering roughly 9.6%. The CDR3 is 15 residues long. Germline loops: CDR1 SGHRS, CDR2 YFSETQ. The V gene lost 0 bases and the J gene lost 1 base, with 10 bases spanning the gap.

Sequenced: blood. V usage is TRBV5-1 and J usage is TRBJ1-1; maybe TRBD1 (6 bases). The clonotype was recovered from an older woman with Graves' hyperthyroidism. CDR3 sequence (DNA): TGCGCCAGCAGCTTGGGGGGGGCTTGGAACACTGAAGCTTTCTTT. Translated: CASSLGGAWNTEAFF.